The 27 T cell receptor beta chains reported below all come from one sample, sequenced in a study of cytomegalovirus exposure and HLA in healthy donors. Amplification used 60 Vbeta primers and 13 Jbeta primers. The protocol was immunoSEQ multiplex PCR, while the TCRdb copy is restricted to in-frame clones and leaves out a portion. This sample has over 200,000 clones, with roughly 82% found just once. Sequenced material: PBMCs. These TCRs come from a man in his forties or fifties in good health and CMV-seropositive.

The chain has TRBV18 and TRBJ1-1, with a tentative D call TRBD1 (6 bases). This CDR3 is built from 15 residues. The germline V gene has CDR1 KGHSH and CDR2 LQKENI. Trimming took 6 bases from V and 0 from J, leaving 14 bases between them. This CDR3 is CASSEGTILNTEAFF. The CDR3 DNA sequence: TGTGCCAGCTCCGAAGGGACAATTTTGAACACTGAAGCTTTCTTT.

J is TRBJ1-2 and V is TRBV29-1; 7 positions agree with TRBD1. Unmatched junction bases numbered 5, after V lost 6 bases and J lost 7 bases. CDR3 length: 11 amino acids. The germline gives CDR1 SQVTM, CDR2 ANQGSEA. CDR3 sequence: CSVPDRAGYTF. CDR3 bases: TGCAGCGTGCCCGACAGGGCTGGCTACACCTTC.

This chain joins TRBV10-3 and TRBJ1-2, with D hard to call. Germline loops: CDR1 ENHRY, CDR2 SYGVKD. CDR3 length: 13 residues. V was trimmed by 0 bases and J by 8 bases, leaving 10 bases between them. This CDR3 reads CAISESPPRGYTF. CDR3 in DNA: TGTGCCATCAGTGAGTCGCCCCCCCGGGGCTACACCTTC.

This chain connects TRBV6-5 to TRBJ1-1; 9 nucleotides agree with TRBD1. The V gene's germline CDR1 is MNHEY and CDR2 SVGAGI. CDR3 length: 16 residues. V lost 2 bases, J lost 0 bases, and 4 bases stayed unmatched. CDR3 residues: CASSYGTGRLNTEAFF. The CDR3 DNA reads TGTGCCAGCAGTTACGGGACAGGGAGGTTGAACACTGAAGCTTTCTTT.

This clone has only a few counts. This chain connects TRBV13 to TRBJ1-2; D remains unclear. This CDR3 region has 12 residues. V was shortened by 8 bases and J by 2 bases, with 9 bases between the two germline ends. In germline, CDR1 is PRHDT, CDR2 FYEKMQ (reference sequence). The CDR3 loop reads CASGGENYGYTF. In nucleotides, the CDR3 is TGTGCCAGCGGCGGGGAAAACTATGGCTACACCTTC.

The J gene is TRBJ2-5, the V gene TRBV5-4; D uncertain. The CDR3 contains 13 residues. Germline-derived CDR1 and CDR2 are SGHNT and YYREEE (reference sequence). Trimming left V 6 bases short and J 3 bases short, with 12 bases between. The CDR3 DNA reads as TGTGCCAGCACCATAAGAACGGAAGAGACCCAGTACTTC. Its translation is CASTIRTEETQYF.

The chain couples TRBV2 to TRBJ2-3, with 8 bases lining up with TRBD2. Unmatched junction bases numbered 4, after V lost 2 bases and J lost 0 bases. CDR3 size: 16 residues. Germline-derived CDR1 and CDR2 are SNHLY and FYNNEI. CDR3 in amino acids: CASSEISSGSTDTQYF. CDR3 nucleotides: TGTGCCAGCAGTGAAATCTCTAGCGGGAGCACAGATACGCAGTATTTT.

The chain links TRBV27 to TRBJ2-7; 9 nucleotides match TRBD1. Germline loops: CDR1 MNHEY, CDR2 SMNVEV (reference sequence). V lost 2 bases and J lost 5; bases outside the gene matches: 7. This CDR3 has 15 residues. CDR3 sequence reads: CASSLRGQGIDEQYF. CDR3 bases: TGTGCCAGCAGTTTAAGGGGACAGGGTATCGACGAGCAGTACTTC.

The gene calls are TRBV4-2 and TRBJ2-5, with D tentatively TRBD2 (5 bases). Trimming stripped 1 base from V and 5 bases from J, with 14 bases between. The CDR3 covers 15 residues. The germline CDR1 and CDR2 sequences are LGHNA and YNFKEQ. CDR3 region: CASSQGLDSPETQYF. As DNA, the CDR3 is TGTGCCAGCAGCCAAGGGCTGGACTCCCCGGAGACCCAGTACTTC.

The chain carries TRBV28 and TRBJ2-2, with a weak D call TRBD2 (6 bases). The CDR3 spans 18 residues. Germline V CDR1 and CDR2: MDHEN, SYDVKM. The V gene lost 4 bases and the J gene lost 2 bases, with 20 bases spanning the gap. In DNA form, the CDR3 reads TGTGCCAGCAGTTCCCGGCATCCCGGGACTGTAAACACCGGGGAGCTGTTTTTT. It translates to CASSSRHPGTVNTGELFF.

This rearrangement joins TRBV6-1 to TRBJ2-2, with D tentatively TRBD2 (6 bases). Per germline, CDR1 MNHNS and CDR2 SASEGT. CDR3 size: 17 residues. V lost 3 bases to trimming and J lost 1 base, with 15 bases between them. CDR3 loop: CASSDDGGGKNTGELFF. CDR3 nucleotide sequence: TGTGCCAGCAGTGACGACGGAGGAGGGAAGAACACCGGGGAGCTGTTTTTT.

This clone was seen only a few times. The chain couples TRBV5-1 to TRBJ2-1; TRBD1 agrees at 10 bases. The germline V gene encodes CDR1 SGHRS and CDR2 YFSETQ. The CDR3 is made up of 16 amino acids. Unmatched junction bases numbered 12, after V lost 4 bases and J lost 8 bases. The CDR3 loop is CASSDFRDRGFDEQFF. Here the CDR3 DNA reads TGCGCCAGCAGCGACTTCCGGGACAGGGGTTTCGATGAGCAGTTCTTC.

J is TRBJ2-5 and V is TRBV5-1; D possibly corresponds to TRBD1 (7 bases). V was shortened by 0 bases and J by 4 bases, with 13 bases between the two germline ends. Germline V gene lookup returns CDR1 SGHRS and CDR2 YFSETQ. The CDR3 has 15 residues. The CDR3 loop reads CASSLAGGGRETQYF. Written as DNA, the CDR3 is TGCGCCAGCAGCTTGGCAGGGGGAGGTCGAGAGACCCAGTACTTC. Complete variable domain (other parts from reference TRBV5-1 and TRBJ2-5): KAGVTQTPRYLIKTRGQQVTLSCSPISGHRSVSWYQQTPGQGLQFLFEYFSETQRNKGNFPGRFSGRQFSNSRSEMNVSTLELGDSALYLCASSLAGGGRETQYFGPGTRLLVL.

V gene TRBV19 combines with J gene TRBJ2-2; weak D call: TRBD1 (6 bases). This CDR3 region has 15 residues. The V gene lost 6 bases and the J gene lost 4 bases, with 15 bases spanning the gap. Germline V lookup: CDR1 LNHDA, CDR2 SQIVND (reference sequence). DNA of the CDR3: TGTGCCAGTAGCAACAAGGGACACAGCACCGGGGAGCTGTTTTTT. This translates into CASSNKGHSTGELFF.

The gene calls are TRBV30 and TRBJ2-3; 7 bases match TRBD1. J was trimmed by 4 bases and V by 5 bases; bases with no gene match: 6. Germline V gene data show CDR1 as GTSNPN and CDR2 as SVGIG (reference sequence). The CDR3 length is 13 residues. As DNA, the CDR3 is TGTGCCTGGTCCGGGACAGTCTCAGATACGCAGTATTTT. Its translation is CAWSGTVSDTQYF. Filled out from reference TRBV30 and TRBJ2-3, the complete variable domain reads SQTIHQWPATLVQPVGSPLSLECTVEGTSNPNLYWYRQAAGRGLQLLFYSVGIGQISSEVPQNLSASRPQDRQFILSSKKLLLSDSGFYLCAWSGTVSDTQYFGPGTRLTVL.

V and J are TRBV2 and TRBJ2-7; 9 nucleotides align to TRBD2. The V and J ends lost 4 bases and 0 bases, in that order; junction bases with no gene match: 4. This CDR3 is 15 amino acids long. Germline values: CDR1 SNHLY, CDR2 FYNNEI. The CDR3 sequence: CASSGGGRASYEQYV. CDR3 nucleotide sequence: TGTGCCAGCAGTGGGGGCGGGAGGGCCTCCTACGAGCAGTACGTC.

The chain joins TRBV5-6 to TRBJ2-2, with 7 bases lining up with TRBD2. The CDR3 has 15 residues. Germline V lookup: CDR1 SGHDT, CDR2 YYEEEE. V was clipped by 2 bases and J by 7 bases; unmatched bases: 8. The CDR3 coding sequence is TGTGCCAGCAGCTTCGGGGGGTTGGTTGGCGGGGAGCTGTTTTTT. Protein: CASSFGGLVGGELFF.

CDR3: CASSQTTNTEAFF. For the CDR3, the DNA is TGTGCCAGCAGTCAGACAACGAACACTGAAGCTTTCTTT. The J gene is TRBJ1-1, the V gene TRBV7-3; no firm D call. The germline gives CDR1 SGHTA, CDR2 FQGTGA. V dropped 6 bases and J dropped 1 base, with 9 bases sitting between them. The CDR3 covers 13 residues.

CDR3 nucleotide sequence: TGTGCCAGCAGCTTAGGTCCTGTTAACACTGAAGCTTTCTTT. Translated, it gives CASSLGPVNTEAFF. The chain carries TRBV7-6 and TRBJ1-1; no clear D. The CDR3 is 14 amino acids. V was cut by 1 base and J by 2 bases, with 8 bases left in between. CDR1 and CDR2 from the germline V gene are SGHVS and FNYEAQ.

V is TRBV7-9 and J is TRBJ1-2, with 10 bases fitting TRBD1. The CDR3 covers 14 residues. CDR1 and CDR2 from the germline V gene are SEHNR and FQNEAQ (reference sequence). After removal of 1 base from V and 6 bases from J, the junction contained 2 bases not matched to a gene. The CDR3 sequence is CASSLVGTGDGYTF. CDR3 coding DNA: TGTGCCAGCAGCTTAGTCGGGACAGGGGATGGCTACACCTTC.

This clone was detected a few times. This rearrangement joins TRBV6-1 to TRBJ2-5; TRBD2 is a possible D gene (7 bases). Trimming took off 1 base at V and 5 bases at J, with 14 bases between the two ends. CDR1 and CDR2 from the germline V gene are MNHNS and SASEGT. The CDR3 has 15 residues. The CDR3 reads CASSEGIGGAETQYF. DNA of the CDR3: TGTGCCAGCAGTGAAGGAATTGGGGGGGCTGAGACCCAGTACTTC.

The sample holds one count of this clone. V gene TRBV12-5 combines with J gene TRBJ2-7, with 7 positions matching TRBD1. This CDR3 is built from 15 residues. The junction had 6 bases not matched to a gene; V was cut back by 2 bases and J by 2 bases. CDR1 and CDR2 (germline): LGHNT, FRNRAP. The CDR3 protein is CASGLKQGITYEQYF. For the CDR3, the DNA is TGTGCTAGTGGTTTGAAACAGGGGATTACCTACGAGCAGTACTTC.

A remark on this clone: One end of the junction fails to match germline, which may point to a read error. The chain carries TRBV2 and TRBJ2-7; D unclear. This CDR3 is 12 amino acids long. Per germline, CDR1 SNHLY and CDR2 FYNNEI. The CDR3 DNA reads TGTGCCAGCAGTAAAGCTGCGTACGAGCAGTACTTC. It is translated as CASSKAAYEQYF.

The CDR3 bases are TGTGCCAGCAGCTACAGGACAGGGGACGGGAACACTGAAGCTTTCTTT. Amino acids: CASSYRTGDGNTEAFF. The rearrangement joins TRBV13 to TRBJ1-1, with 9 bases identical to TRBD1. This CDR3 region has 16 residues. Germline CDR1 is PRHDT and CDR2 is FYEKMQ (reference sequence). The V and J ends lost 4 bases and 1 base, in that order; junction bases with no gene match: 7.

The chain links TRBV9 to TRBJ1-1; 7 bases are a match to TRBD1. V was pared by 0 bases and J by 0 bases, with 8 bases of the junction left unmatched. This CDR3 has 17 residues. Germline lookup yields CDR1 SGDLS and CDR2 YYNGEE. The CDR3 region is CASSVDVGTVLNTEAFF. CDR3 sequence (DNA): TGTGCCAGCAGCGTAGATGTCGGGACAGTGCTGAACACTGAAGCTTTCTTT.

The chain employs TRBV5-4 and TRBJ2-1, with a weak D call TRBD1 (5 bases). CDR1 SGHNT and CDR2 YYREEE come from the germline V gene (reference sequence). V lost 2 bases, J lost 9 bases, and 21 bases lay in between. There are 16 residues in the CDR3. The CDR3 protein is CASSFGLGHTNPEQFF. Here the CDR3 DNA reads TGTGCCAGCAGCTTTGGCTTAGGACACACTAACCCTGAGCAGTTCTTC. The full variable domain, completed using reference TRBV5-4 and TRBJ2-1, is ETGVTQSPTHLIKTRGQQVTLRCSSQSGHNTVSWYQQALGQGPQFIFQYYREEENGRGNFPPRFSGLQFPNYSSELNVNALELDDSALYLCASSFGLGHTNPEQFFGPGTRLTVL.

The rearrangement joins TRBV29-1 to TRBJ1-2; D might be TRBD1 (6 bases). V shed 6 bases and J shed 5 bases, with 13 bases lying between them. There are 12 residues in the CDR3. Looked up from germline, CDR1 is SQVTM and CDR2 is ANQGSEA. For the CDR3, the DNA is TGCAGCGTATTAAACAGGGTTTATGGCTACACCTTC. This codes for CSVLNRVYGYTF.